A single T cell receptor beta chain is shown here with its context. As originally analysed: Counts of nucleated cells, estimated from reference gene primer amplification, were obtained. Data came from immunoSEQ multiplex PCR; TCRdb stores just in-frame clones and leaves some out. V and J calls and clone size follow that table, whereas D and trimming were derived from the DNA. The sample shows about 140,000 clones, approximately 81% of them seen only once. This entry belongs to a study of blood T cell repertoires in COVID-19. Study at large: Acute-phase and convalescent COVID-19 samples originated in the United States, Italy and Spain.

Germline CDR1 MNHNS, CDR2 SASEGT. This CDR3 has 14 residues. The ends were cut back, 1 base at V and 6 bases at J, with 13 bases in the middle. The clonotype was recovered from a human donor in a cohort sampled during active COVID-19. V gene TRBV6-1 combines with J gene TRBJ2-7, with a weak D call TRBD2 (5 bases). The sample comprised peripheral blood. The CDR3 DNA reads as TGTGCCAGCAGTGAAGGTGTAGGGAGCGGCGAGCAGTACTTC. Its translation: CASSEGVGSGEQYF.